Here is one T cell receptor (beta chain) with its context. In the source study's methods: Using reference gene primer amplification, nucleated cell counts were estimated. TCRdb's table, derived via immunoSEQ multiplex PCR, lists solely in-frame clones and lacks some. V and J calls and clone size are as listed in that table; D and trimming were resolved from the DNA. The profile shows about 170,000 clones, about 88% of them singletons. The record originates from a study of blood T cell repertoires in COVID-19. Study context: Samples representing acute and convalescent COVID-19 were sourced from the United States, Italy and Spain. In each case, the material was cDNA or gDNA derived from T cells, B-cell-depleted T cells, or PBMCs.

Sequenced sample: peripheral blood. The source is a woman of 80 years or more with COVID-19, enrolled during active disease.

The CDR3 sequence: CASSVRQDPVYGYTF. The CDR3 nucleotides are TGTGCCAGCAGCGTCCGACAGGACCCCGTCTATGGCTACACCTTC. J is TRBJ1-2 and V is TRBV9, with TRBD1 as a possible D gene (6 bases). The CDR3 runs to 15 residues. Trimming removed 2 bases from V and 4 bases from J, with 15 bases in between. The germline CDR1 and CDR2 sequences are SGDLS and YYNGEE.